This TCR beta chain was profiled in a study of radiotherapy plus CTLA-4 blockade in lung cancer (dated by TCRdb to the late 2010s). Broadly, across the study: Among the enrolled patients, 18% had an objective response, and less than 40% reached disease control.

The library was prepared using the immunoSEQ multiplex PCR assay. TCRdb provides this immuneACCESS table in a form limited to in-frame rearrangements. Some clones are lacking; in checked studies, under half of them reflect an unresolved V gene, and why the rest are absent is not known. Across this sample there are about 110,000 clones, with 85% seen only once. Jointly, the top ten make up less than 2.5% of the sample. Focal radiation therapy combined with CTLA-4 blockade (ipilimumab) was tested in patients with chemo-refractory metastatic non-small-cell lung cancer. Study-wide conclusions, independent of this receptor: The strongest predictors of response, as reported, were early dynamic changes in blood T cell clones along with a rise in serum interferon-beta after radiation. After treatment with radiotherapy and ipilimumab, TCR clones that originated in tumors expanded in peripheral blood.

The V end loses 5 bases and the J end loses 3 bases, and a stretch of 4 bases separates them. The germline V gene encodes CDR1 MNHNY and CDR2 SVGAGI (reference sequence). Including the terminal cysteine and phenylalanine, the CDR3 comprises 12 residues. The retained sequence is limited to the CDR3, 36 bases, with the frame set at the first base. Of note for this clone: Its antigen is not yet known. No base qualities exist here, and no much larger clone lies one base off it.

This receptor chain uses TRBV6-6 and TRBJ2-2, with the D gene not confidently named. The sequenced sample was peripheral blood, obtained from a patient treated with radiotherapy plus ipilimumab. This TCR was sampled from a human donor with non-small cell lung cancer that progressed on radiotherapy plus ipilimumab. Some clones in this sample may be carry-over from other donors' samples. CDR3 sequence: CASSTDTGELFF. The nucleotides are TGTGCCAGCAGTACAGACACCGGGGAGCTGTTTTTT.